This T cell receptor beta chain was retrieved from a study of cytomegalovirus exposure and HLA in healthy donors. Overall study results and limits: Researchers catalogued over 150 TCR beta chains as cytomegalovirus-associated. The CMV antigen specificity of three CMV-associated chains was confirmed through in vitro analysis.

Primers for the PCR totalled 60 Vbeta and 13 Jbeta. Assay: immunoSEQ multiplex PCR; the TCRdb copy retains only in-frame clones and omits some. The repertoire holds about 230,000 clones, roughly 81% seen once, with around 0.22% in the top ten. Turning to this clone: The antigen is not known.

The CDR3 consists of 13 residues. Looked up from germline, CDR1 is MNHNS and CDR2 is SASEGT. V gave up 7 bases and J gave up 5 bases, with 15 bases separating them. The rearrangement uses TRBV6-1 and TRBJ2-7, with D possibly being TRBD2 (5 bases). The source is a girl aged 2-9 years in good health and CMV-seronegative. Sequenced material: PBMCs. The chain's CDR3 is CASMDRGKNEQYF. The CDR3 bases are TGTGCCAGCATGGATAGAGGGAAGAACGAGCAGTACTTC.